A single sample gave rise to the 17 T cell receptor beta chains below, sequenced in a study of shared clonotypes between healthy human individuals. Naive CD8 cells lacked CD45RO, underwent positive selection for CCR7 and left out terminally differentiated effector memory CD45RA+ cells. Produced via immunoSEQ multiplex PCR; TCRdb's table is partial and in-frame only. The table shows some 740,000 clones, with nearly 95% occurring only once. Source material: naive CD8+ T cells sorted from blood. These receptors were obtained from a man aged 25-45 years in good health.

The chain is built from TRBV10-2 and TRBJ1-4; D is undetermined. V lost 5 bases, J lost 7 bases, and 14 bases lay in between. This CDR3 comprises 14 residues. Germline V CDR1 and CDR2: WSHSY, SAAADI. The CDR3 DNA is TGCGCCAGCAGTTCGGACCGGGAACCTGAAAAACTGTTTTTT. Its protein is CASSSDREPEKLFF.

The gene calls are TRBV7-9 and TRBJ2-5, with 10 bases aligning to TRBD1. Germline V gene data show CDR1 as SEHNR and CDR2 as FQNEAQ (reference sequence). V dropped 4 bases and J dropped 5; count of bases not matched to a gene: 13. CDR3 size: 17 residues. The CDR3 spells CASSSATGGAGGETQYF. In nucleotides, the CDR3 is TGTGCCAGCAGCTCCGCGACAGGGGGCGCGGGTGGGGAGACCCAGTACTTC.

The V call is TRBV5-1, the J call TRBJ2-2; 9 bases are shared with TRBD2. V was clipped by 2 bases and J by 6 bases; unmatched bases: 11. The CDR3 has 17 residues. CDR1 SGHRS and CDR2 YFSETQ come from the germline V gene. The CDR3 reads CASSLGGSGSRSGELFF. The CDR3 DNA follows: TGCGCCAGCAGCTTAGGGGGTAGCGGGAGTCGGTCCGGGGAGCTGTTTTTT.

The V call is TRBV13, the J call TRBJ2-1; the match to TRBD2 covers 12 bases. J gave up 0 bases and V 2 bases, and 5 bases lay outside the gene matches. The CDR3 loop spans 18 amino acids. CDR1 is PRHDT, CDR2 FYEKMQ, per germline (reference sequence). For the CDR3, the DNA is TGTGCCAGCAGCTTACCACTAGCGGGAGGAGGCTCCTACAATGAGCAGTTCTTC. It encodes CASSLPLAGGGSYNEQFF.

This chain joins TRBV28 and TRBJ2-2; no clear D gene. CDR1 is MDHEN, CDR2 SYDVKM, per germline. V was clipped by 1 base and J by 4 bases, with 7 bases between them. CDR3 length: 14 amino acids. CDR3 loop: CASSLLRITGELFF. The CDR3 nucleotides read TGTGCCAGCAGTTTATTACGCATCACCGGGGAGCTGTTTTTT.

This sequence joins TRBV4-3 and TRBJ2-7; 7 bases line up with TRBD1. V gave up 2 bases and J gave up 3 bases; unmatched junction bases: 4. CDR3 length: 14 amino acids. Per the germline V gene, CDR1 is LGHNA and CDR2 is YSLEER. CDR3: CASSQFAGGYEQYF. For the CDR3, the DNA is TGCGCCAGCAGCCAATTTGCAGGGGGCTACGAGCAGTACTTC.

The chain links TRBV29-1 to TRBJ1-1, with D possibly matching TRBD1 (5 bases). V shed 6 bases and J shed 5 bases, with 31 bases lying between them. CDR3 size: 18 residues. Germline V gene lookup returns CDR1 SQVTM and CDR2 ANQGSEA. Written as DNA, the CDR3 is TGCAGCGTCGTTTACCCATCCGGCAGGGTGATTCTAGAAACTGAAGCTTTCTTT. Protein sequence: CSVVYPSGRVILETEAFF.

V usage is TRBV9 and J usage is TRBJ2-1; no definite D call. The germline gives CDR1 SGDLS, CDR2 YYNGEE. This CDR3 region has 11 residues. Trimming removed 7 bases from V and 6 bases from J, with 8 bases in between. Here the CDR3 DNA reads TGTGCCAGCTCTCGCGCCAATGAGCAGTTCTTC. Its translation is CASSRANEQFF.

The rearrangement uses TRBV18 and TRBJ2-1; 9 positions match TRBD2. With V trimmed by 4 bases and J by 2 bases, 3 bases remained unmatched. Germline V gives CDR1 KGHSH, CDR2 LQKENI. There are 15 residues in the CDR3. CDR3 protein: CASSQTSGTYNEQFF. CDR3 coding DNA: TGTGCCAGCTCACAGACTAGCGGAACCTACAATGAGCAGTTCTTC.

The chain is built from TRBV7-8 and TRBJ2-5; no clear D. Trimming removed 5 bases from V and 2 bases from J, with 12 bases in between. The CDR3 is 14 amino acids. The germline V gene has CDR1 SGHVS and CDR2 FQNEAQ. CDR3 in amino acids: CASSLRPLQETQYF. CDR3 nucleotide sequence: TGTGCCAGCAGCCTTCGACCCTTACAAGAGACCCAGTACTTC.

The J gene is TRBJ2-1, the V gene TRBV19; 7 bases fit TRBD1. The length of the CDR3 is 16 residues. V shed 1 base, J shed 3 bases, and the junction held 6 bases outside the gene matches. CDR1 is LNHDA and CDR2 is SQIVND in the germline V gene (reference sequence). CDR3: CASSIGRGQRYNEQFF. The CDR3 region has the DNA TGTGCCAGTAGTATAGGAAGGGGACAGCGCTACAATGAGCAGTTCTTC.

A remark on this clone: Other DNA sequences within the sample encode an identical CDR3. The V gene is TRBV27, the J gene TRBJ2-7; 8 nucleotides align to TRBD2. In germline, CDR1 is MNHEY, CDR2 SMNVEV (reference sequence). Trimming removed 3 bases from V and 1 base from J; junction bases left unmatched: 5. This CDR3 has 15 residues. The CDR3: CASSFSGSGSYEQYF. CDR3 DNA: TGTGCCAGCAGTTTCAGCGGGAGTGGGTCCTACGAGCAGTACTTC.

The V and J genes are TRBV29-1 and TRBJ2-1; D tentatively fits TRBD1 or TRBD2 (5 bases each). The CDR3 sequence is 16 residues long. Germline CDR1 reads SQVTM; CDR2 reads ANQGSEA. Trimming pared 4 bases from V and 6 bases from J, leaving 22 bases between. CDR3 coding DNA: TGCAGCGTTGTGGGAACCTCAGGGAAGAGGGCCAATGAGCAGTTCTTC. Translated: CSVVGTSGKRANEQFF.

DNA for the CDR3: TGTGCCAGCAGGGATGGGGCAATGGCTGGGCCCCAGCATTTT. Its protein is CASRDGAMAGPQHF. The chain uses TRBV7-9 and TRBJ1-5, with a weak D call TRBD1 (5 bases). Germline loops: CDR1 SEHNR, CDR2 FQNEAQ (reference sequence). CDR3 length equals 14 residues. V was shortened by 6 bases and J by 9 bases, with 18 bases between the two germline ends.

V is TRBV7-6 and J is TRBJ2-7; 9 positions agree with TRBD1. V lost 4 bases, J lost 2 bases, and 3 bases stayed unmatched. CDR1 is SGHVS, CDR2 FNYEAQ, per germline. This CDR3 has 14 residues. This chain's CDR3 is CASSSGTGPYEQYF. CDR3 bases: TGTGCCAGCAGCTCCGGGACAGGGCCCTACGAGCAGTACTTC. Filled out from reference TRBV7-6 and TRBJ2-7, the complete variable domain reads GAGVSQSPRYKVTKRGQDVALRCDPISGHVSLYWYRQALGQGPEFLTYFNYEAQQDKSGLPNDRFSAERPEGSISTLTIQRTEQRDSAMYRCASSSGTGPYEQYFGPGTRLTVT.

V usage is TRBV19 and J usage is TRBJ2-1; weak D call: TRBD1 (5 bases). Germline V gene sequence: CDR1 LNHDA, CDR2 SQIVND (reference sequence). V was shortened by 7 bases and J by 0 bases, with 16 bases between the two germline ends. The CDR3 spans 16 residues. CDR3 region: CASIPTGSSSYNEQFF. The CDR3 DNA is TGTGCCAGTATTCCCACAGGAAGTAGCTCCTACAATGAGCAGTTCTTC.

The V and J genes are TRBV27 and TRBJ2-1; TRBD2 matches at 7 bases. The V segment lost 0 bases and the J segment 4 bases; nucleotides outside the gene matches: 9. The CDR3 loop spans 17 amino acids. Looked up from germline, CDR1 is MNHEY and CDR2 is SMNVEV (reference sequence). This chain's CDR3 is CASSLSLLLAEYNEQFF. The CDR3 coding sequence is TGTGCCAGCAGTTTATCGCTTTTGCTAGCGGAGTACAATGAGCAGTTCTTC.